The clone carrying this T cell receptor beta chain was picked up one time. The antigen remains undetermined. Profiling relied on immunoSEQ multiplex PCR, and the TCRdb table lists in-frame clones only, not all of them. The sample includes about 140,000 clones, around 90% of them seen just once. The length of the CDR3 is 14 residues. V shed 2 bases and J shed 2 bases, with 7 bases lying between them. Germline CDR1 and CDR2: SGHTS and YDEGEE. This entry is derived from a study of T cell responses to AZD1222 COVID-19 vaccine. Study results and limitations: Mostly white British, mostly female donors; authors suggested clonal diversity may be underestimated. Baseline antibody screening turned up just six seropositive AZD1222 recipients. Only after the peak T cell response were repertoires sampled. The study found vaccine-associated CD4 TCRs spanning spike, dominant at 160-218 and 743-854.

The clonotype comes from an adult who received the MenACWY meningococcal vaccine as a control. The chain couples TRBV5-8 to TRBJ2-2, with D possibly being TRBD1 or TRBD2 (5 bases each). This material consisted of peripheral blood, taken 28 days after the second dose of the MenACWY control vaccine. The CDR3 region has the DNA TGTGCCAGCAGCTTCGGGACCAACACCGGGGAGCTGTTTTTT. Protein: CASSFGTNTGELFF.